This T cell receptor beta chain appears in the sequencing data of a study of shared clonotypes between healthy human individuals. The length of the CDR3 is 16 residues. The germline V gene encodes CDR1 MNHEY and CDR2 SVGAGI. The V end lost 0 bases, the J end lost 2 bases, and 12 bases lay between the germline ends. Profiled with immunoSEQ multiplex PCR; TCRdb holds only in-frame clones, not every one. Of more than 450,000 clones listed, about four fifths are singletons. The receptor's source is a woman in her 40s in good health. Some clones in this sample may be carry-over from other donors' samples. The chain has TRBV6-5 and TRBJ2-3; TRBD1 or TRBD2 may be the D gene (5 bases each). The material sequenced was PBMCs. CDR3 nucleotide sequence: TGTGCCAGCAGTTACTCCGGGACCCAAAACACAGATACGCAGTATTTT. Its protein is CASSYSGTQNTDTQYF.